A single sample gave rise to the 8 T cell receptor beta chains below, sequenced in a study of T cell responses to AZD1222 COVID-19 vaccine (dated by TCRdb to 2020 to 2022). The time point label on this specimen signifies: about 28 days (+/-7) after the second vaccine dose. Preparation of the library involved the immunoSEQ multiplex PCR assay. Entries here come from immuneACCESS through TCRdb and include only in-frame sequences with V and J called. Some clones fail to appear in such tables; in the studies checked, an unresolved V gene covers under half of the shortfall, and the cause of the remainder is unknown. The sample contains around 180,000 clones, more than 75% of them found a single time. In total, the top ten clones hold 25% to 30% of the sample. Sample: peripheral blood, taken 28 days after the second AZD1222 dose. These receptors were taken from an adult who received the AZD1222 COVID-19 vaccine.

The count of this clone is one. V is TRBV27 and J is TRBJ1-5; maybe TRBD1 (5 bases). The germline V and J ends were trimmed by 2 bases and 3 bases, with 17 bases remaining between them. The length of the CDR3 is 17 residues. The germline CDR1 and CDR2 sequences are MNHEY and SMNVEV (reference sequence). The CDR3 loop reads CASSLAPGGRNNQPQHF. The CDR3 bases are TGTGCCAGCAGTTTAGCCCCTGGGGGAAGGAACAATCAGCCCCAGCATTTT.

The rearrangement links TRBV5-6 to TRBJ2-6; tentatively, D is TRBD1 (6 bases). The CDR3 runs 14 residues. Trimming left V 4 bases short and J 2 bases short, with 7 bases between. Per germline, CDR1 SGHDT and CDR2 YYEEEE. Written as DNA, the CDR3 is TGTGCCAGCAGCCGGACAGCTGGGGCCAACGTCCTGACTTTC. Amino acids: CASSRTAGANVLTF.

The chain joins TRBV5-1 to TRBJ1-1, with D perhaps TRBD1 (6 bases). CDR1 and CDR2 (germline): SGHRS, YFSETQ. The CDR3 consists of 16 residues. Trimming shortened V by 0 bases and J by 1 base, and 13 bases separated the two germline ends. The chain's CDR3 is CASSLARGTGNTEAFF. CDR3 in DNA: TGCGCCAGCAGCTTGGCCAGGGGAACTGGGAACACTGAAGCTTTCTTT.

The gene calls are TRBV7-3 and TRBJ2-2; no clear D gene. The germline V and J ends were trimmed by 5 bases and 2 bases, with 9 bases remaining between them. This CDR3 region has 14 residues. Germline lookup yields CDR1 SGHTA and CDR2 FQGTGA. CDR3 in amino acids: CASSLVDNTGELFF. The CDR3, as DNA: TGTGCCAGCAGCCTTGTTGATAACACCGGGGAGCTGTTTTTT.

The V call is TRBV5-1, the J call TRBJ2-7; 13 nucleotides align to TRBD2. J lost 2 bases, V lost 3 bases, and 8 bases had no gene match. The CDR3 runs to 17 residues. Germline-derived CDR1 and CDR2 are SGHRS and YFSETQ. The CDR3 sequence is CASSSGTSGRVPYEQYF. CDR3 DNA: TGCGCCAGCAGCTCGGGAACTAGCGGGAGGGTGCCCTACGAGCAGTACTTC.

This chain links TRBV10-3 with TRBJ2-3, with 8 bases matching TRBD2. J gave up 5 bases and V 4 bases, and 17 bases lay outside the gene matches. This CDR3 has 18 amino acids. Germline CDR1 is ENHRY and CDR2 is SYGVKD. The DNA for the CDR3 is TGTGCCATCAGTGTTCTGGGGGGGGTAGCGGGATCTCAAGATACGCAGTATTTT. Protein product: CAISVLGGVAGSQDTQYF.

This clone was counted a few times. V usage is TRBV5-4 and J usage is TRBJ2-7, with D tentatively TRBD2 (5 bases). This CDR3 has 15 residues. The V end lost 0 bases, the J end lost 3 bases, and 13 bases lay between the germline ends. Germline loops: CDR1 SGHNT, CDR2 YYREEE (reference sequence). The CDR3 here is CASSLGPDLYYEQYF. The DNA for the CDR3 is TGTGCCAGCAGCTTGGGACCGGACTTATACTACGAGCAGTACTTC.

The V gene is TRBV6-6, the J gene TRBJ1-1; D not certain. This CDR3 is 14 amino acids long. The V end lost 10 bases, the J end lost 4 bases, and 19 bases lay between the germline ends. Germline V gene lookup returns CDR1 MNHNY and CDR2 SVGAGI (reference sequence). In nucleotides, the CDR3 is TGTGCCACTCGTTCGGACGGAGTTGGCACTGAAGCTTTCTTT. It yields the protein CATRSDGVGTEAFF.